This passage covers 11 T cell receptor beta chains from one sample sequenced in a study of regulatory T cells in long-lasting Graves disease. Specified time point: newly diagnosed GD, antithyroid drugs for less than 3 months. PBMC RNA was the source of the TCR library. Libraries of TCR beta came from iRepertoire HTBI primers plus Arm-PCR of CDR3 regions. One entry per CDR3 protein results from TCRdb running MiXCR on the multiplex PCR reads. The sample has roughly 510,000 distinct CDR3 sequences, approximately 16% seen once. These data were also reused for a study on T cells in Graves' hyperthyroidism and ophthalmopathy.

This sample comprised peripheral blood mononuclear cells (PBMCs), obtained at new diagnosis, from a patient treated with antithyroid drugs. The receptors derive from a man younger than 35 with Graves disease.

Turning to this clonotype: A far more abundant clone sits one base away, making this likely a read error. The chain is built from TRBV28 and TRBJ2-1; the D is unclear. Germline values: CDR1 MDHEN, CDR2 SYDVKM. Trimming took off 2 bases at V and 10 bases at J, with 12 bases between the two ends. The length of the CDR3 is 13 residues. CDR3 bases: TGTGCCAGCAGTTTACTCAATGGTTACGAGCAGTTCTTC. Protein sequence: CASSLLNGYEQFF.

The V call is TRBV6-2 or TRBV6-3, the J call TRBJ2-7, with TRBD2 matching 11 bases. The junction had 6 bases not matched to a gene; V was cut back by 5 bases and J by 6 bases. The CDR3 extends over 14 amino acids. The germline V gene has CDR1 MNHEY and CDR2 SVGEGT. This CDR3 is CASSDRLAGREQYF. In DNA, the CDR3 is TGTGCCAGCAGTGACAGACTAGCGGGACGCGAGCAGTACTTC.

This clonotype was detected a few times. The chain combines TRBV5-5 with TRBJ2-1; 7 bases align to TRBD2. V lost 1 base to trimming and J lost 10 bases; unmatched junction nucleotides: 11. The CDR3 runs 15 residues. CDR1 and CDR2 (germline): SGHKS, YYEKEE (reference sequence). The CDR3 region has the DNA TGTGCCAGCAGCTTGCGGGACTACCTGGTGCAGGAGCAGTTCTTC. It translates to CASSLRDYLVQEQFF.

The J gene is TRBJ1-2, the V gene TRBV15; TRBD1 might be the D (6 bases). CDR1 is LNHNV and CDR2 is YYDKDF in the germline V gene (reference sequence). V lost 1 base, J lost 4 bases, and 16 bases lay in between. The CDR3 contains 16 residues. CDR3 in amino acids: CATSRGTDGGVYGYTF. The DNA for the CDR3 is TGTGCCACCAGCAGAGGGACGGACGGGGGCGTCTATGGCTACACCTTC.

The V and J genes are TRBV12-3 or TRBV12-4 and TRBJ2-7; D call uncertain. This CDR3 is built from 16 residues. Trimming pared 1 base from V and 0 bases from J, leaving 13 bases between. CDR3 in amino acids: CASSLGLAARSYEQYF. CDR3 in DNA: TGTGCCAGCAGTTTAGGCTTGGCGGCCCGCTCCTACGAGCAGTACTTC.

The chain employs TRBV5-1 and TRBJ2-7; D remains unclear. Germline V gene data show CDR1 as SGHRS and CDR2 as YFSETQ. The V end was cut by 3 bases, the J end by 7 bases, with 20 bases between. This CDR3 spans 15 amino acids. CDR3 sequence: CASSSSPRNLGEQYF. CDR3 sequence (DNA): TGCGCCAGCAGCTCGTCCCCTAGAAACCTGGGAGAGCAGTACTTC.

This clonotype was recorded at least ten times. This sequence joins TRBV12-3 or TRBV12-4 and TRBJ2-5; 11 bases align to TRBD1. J gave up 0 bases and V 5 bases, and 2 bases lay outside the gene matches. CDR3 length: 15 residues. The DNA for the CDR3 is TGTGCCAGCAGTGGGACAGGGGGGAACCAAGAGACCCAGTACTTC. Translated, it gives CASSGTGGNQETQYF.

This rearrangement joins TRBV12-3 or TRBV12-4 to TRBJ1-1; D is possibly TRBD1 (6 bases). The CDR3 loop spans 17 amino acids. V dropped 1 base and J dropped 2 bases, with 17 bases sitting between them. CDR3 sequence reads: CASSLGKTGGVNTEAFF. In DNA, the CDR3 is TGTGCCAGCAGTTTAGGGAAGACGGGGGGCGTAAACACTGAAGCTTTCTTT.

This clonotype showed up many times. The rearrangement links TRBV6-1 to TRBJ2-1, with 7 bases lining up with TRBD2. The CDR3 extends over 16 amino acids. V was clipped by 5 bases and J by 0 bases; unmatched bases: 7. From germline, CDR1 is MNHNS and CDR2 SASEGT. CDR3 sequence reads: CASSPQRESSYNEQFF. The CDR3 DNA reads TGTGCCAGCAGTCCGCAGCGGGAAAGCTCCTACAATGAGCAGTTCTTC.

This clonotype has more than one count but fewer than ten. The chain uses TRBV6-2 or TRBV6-3 and TRBJ2-1; 10 bases are a match to TRBD1. V trimming: 4 bases; J trimming: 4 bases; junction bases outside the gene matches: 4. This CDR3 contains 15 residues. The V gene's germline CDR1 is MNHEY and CDR2 SVGEGT. The CDR3 loop reads CASSSGTGEYNEQFF. In DNA, the CDR3 is TGTGCCAGCAGTTCGGGGACAGGGGAATACAATGAGCAGTTCTTC.

This clonotype occurred many times. This chain links TRBV11-3 with TRBJ2-5, with D uncertain. V lost 6 bases to trimming and J lost 4 bases, with 12 bases between them. This CDR3 has 13 residues. Germline CDR1 SGHNT, CDR2 YENEEA. This chain's CDR3 is CASSRTWGETQYF. Written as DNA, the CDR3 is TGTGCCAGCAGTCGGACGTGGGGAGAGACCCAGTACTTC.